This paragraph reports one TCR beta chain. The antigen is not known. These data are taken from a study of somatic mutations in cytotoxic T cells in rheumatoid arthritis. The study, taken as a whole, reports: The modest underrepresentation of TRBV07 observed in rheumatoid arthritis patients was not subjected to multiple-comparison adjustment.

The repertoire was sequenced with immunoSEQ multiplex PCR; TCRdb's copy has only in-frame clones and lacks some. The table records more than 15,000 clones, around 85% of them present only once. Trimming removed 5 bases from V and 4 bases from J; junction bases left unmatched: 13. Germline assignment: CDR1 SGHRS and CDR2 YFSETQ. The CDR3 has 16 amino acids. This receptor was obtained from a woman in her forties with rheumatoid arthritis. The material sequenced was CD8+ T cells sorted from blood. The rearrangement links TRBV5-1 to TRBJ1-1, with TRBD1 identical over 8 bases. The CDR3 DNA follows: TGCGCCAGCAGTTCGGACAGGGAACATGGTGTCACTGAAGCTTTCTTT. It yields the protein CASSSDREHGVTEAFF.